A selection of T cell receptor beta chains follows, all from one sample in a study of CD8+CD57+ T cells in acquired aplastic anemia. In TCRdb, the reads were re-called with MiXCR into one record per CDR3 protein. The repertoire holds under 250,000 distinct CDR3 sequences, 60% to 80% seen once, with around 58% in the top ten. The sample consisted of sorted CD4+, CD8+, or CD8+CD57+ T cells (not recorded which) from PBMCs. These receptors were taken from a human donor with aplastic anemia. CDR3s include the opening cysteine and the closing phenylalanine or tryptophan. A D gene is named only where the DNA matches it firmly. Size is stated for part of the rows, as once, few or many counts, or as a class when the clone is expanded.

d_gene: TRBD1
abundance: NA
j_gene: TRBJ2-2
v_gene: TRBV10-1
CDR3aa: CASSQTGGTNTGELFF
CDR3nt: TGCGCCAGCAGTCAAACAGGGGGCACGAACACCGGGGAGCTGTTTTTT

d_gene: TRBD2
abundance: once
j_gene: TRBJ2-3
v_gene: TRBV7-9
CDR3aa: CASSSGLAGGNTQYF
CDR3nt: TGTGCCAGCAGCTCGGGACTAGCGGGGGGAAATACGCAGTATTTT

d_gene: NA
abundance: many
j_gene: TRBJ1-2
v_gene: TRBV29-1
CDR3aa: CSVKDPDYGYTF
CDR3nt: TGCAGCGTTAAGGATCCGGACTATGGCTACACCTTC

d_gene: NA
abundance: NA
j_gene: TRBJ2-7
v_gene: TRBV7-2
CDR3aa: CASSLPRFGRGGGNEQYF
CDR3nt: TGTGCCAGCAGCTTACCCCGTTTCGGTAGGGGAGGAGGGAACGAGCAGTACTTC

d_gene: TRBD1
abundance: NA
j_gene: TRBJ1-6
v_gene: TRBV7-8
CDR3aa: CASSQDPPGQRSPLHF
CDR3nt: TGTGCCAGCAGCCAAGATCCCCCGGGACAGAGGTCACCCCTCCACTTT

d_gene: NA
abundance: NA
j_gene: TRBJ2-7
v_gene: TRBV24-1
CDR3aa: CATSQGGNYEQYF
CDR3nt: TGTGCCACCAGCCAGGGGGGAAATTACGAGCAGTACTTC

d_gene: TRBD1
abundance: NA
j_gene: TRBJ1-3
v_gene: TRBV29-1
CDR3aa: CSVRQGGGNTIYF
CDR3nt: TGCAGCGTTCGACAGGGGGGTGGAAACACCATATATTTT

d_gene: NA
abundance: few
j_gene: TRBJ2-5
v_gene: TRBV20-1
CDR3aa: CSARDIGLGRTQYF
CDR3nt: TGCAGTGCTAGAGATATAGGACTGGGTAGAACCCAGTACTTC

d_gene: TRBD1
abundance: NA
j_gene: TRBJ2-5
v_gene: TRBV2
CDR3aa: CASTIPGTGETQYF
CDR3nt: TGTGCCAGCACCATCCCCGGGACAGGAGAGACCCAGTACTTC

d_gene: NA
abundance: few
j_gene: TRBJ2-6
v_gene: TRBV7-9
CDR3aa: CASSLAGSGANVLTF
CDR3nt: TGTGCCAGCAGCTTAGCGGGCTCTGGGGCCAACGTCCTGACTTTC

d_gene: TRBD1
abundance: NA
j_gene: TRBJ2-7
v_gene: TRBV19
CDR3aa: CATTPGQGTYEQYF
CDR3nt: TGTGCCACTACGCCGGGACAGGGCACCTACGAGCAGTACTTC

d_gene: NA
abundance: once
j_gene: TRBJ2-5
v_gene: TRBV10-3
CDR3aa: CAISLREGETQYF
CDR3nt: TGTGCCATCAGTCTCAGGGAAGGAGAGACCCAGTACTTC

d_gene: TRBD1
abundance: NA
j_gene: TRBJ1-6
v_gene: TRBV10-3
CDR3aa: CATRGDRGNSPLHF
CDR3nt: TGTGCCACGCGGGGGGACAGGGGAAATTCACCCCTCCACTTT

d_gene: NA
abundance: NA
j_gene: TRBJ1-2
v_gene: TRBV29-1
CDR3aa: CSGKSGSDYGYTF
CDR3nt: TGCAGCGGAAAAAGCGGGTCGGACTATGGCTACACCTTC

d_gene: TRBD1
abundance: NA
j_gene: TRBJ1-1
v_gene: TRBV10-3
CDR3aa: CAIRQGLNTEAFF
CDR3nt: TGTGCCATCCGACAGGGCTTGAACACTGAAGCTTTCTTT

d_gene: TRBD2
abundance: NA
j_gene: TRBJ2-1
v_gene: TRBV5-4
CDR3aa: CASSESGRVNEQFF
CDR3nt: TGTGCCAGCAGCGAGAGCGGGAGAGTCAATGAGCAGTTCTTC

d_gene: NA
abundance: few
j_gene: TRBJ2-7
v_gene: TRBV7-8
CDR3aa: CASSLEGRPSSYEQYF
CDR3nt: TGTGCCAGCAGCTTAGAGGGGAGGCCTTCCTCCTACGAGCAGTACTTC

d_gene: NA
abundance: NA
j_gene: TRBJ1-2
v_gene: TRBV6-5
CDR3aa: CASSYSARAANYGYTF
CDR3nt: TGTGCCAGCAGTTACTCGGCAAGGGCTGCTAACTATGGCTACACCTTC

d_gene: NA
abundance: NA
j_gene: TRBJ1-6
v_gene: TRBV9
CDR3aa: CASSVAVVRGVSPLHF
CDR3nt: TGTGCCAGCAGCGTAGCTGTCGTAAGAGGGGTTTCACCCCTCCACTTT

d_gene: TRBD2
abundance: NA
j_gene: TRBJ2-3
v_gene: TRBV24-1
CDR3aa: CATSHILAGVADTQYF
CDR3nt: TGTGCCACCAGTCATATACTAGCGGGAGTGGCAGATACGCAGTATTTT

d_gene: NA
abundance: NA
j_gene: TRBJ2-7
v_gene: TRBV10-3
CDR3aa: CAISESSGSFREQYF
CDR3nt: TGTGCCATCAGTGAGTCTTCCGGAAGTTTTCGCGAGCAGTACTTC

d_gene: TRBD1
abundance: few
j_gene: TRBJ1-5
v_gene: TRBV19
CDR3aa: CASSAGTGDSNQPQHF
CDR3nt: TGTGCCAGTAGCGCCGGGACAGGCGATAGCAATCAGCCCCAGCATTTT

d_gene: NA
abundance: NA
j_gene: TRBJ2-2
v_gene: TRBV7-9
CDR3aa: CASSLASLDTGELFF
CDR3nt: TGTGCCAGCAGCTTGGCCTCCTTAGACACCGGGGAGCTGTTTTTT

d_gene: TRBD1
abundance: NA
j_gene: TRBJ2-1
v_gene: TRBV2
CDR3aa: CASSDRDRTYNEQFF
CDR3nt: TGTGCCAGCAGTGACCGGGACAGAACCTACAATGAGCAGTTCTTC

d_gene: TRBD2
abundance: NA
j_gene: TRBJ2-3
v_gene: TRBV3-1
CDR3aa: CASSRASGGPPDTQYF
CDR3nt: TGTGCCAGCAGCCGGGCGAGCGGGGGCCCCCCCGATACGCAGTATTTT

d_gene: TRBD1
abundance: NA
j_gene: TRBJ2-7
v_gene: TRBV5-1
CDR3aa: CASSQPGQGYEQYF
CDR3nt: TGCGCCAGCAGCCAACCGGGACAGGGCTACGAGCAGTACTTC

d_gene: NA
abundance: NA
j_gene: TRBJ2-1
v_gene: TRBV29-1
CDR3aa: CSVEKAYNEQFF
CDR3nt: TGCAGCGTTGAAAAGGCTTACAATGAGCAGTTCTTC

d_gene: NA
abundance: NA
j_gene: TRBJ1-1
v_gene: TRBV27
CDR3aa: CASSLSIRATEAFF
CDR3nt: TGTGCCAGCAGTTTATCTATCAGGGCCACTGAAGCTTTCTTT

d_gene: TRBD2
abundance: many
j_gene: TRBJ2-5
v_gene: TRBV7-3
CDR3aa: CASSQSGGAAETQYF
CDR3nt: TGTGCCAGCAGCCAGAGCGGGGGGGCGGCGGAGACCCAGTACTTC

d_gene: NA
abundance: NA
j_gene: TRBJ2-6
v_gene: TRBV7-3
CDR3aa: CASSPGPGANVLTF
CDR3nt: TGTGCCAGCAGCCCGGGACCCGGGGCCAACGTCCTGACTTTC